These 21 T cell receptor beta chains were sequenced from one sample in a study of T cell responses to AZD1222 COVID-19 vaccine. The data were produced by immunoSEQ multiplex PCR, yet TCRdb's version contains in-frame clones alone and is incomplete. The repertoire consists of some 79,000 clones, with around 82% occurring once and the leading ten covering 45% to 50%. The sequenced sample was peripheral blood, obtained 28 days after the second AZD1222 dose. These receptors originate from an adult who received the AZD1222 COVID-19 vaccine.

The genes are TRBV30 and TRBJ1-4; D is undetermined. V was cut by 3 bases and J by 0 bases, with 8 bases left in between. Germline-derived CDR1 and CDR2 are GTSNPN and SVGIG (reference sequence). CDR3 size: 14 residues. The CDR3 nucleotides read TGTGCCTGGAGCAGGACTGCAACTAATGAAAAACTGTTTTTT. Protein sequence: CAWSRTATNEKLFF.

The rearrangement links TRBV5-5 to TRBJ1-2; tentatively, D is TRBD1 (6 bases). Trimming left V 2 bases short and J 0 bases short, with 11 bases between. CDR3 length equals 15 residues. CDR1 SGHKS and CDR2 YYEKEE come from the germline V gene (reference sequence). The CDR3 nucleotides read TGTGCCAGCAGCTTATACAGGGAAGCTAACTATGGCTACACCTTC. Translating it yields CASSLYREANYGYTF. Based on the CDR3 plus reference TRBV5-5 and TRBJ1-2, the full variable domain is DAGVTQSPTHLIKTRGQQVTLRCSPISGHKSVSWYQQVLGQGPQFIFQYYEKEERGRGNFPDRFSARQFPNYSSELNVNALLLGDSALYLCASSLYREANYGYTFGSGTRLTVV.

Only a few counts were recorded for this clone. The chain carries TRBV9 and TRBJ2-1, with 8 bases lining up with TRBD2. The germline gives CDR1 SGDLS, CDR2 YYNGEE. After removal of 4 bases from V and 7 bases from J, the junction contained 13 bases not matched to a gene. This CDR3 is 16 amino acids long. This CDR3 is CASSPQSGSFRNEQFF. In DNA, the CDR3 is TGTGCCAGCAGCCCCCAAAGCGGGAGCTTTCGGAATGAGCAGTTCTTC.

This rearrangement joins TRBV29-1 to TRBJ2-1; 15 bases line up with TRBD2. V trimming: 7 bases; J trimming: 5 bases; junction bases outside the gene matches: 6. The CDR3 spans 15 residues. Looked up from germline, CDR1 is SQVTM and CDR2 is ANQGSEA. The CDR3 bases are TGCAGCGCCTCGGGACTAGCGGGAGGCAACAATGAGCAGTTCTTC. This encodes CSASGLAGGNNEQFF.

The CDR3 DNA sequence: TGTGCCAGCAGCCAAGCCGCCTCCCGGGGACCACAAGAGACCCAGTACTTC. This gives the protein CASSQAASRGPQETQYF. The chain couples TRBV3-1 (or the pseudogene TRBV3-2) to TRBJ2-5; tentatively, D is TRBD1 or TRBD2 (5 bases each). CDR1 is LGHDT and CDR2 is YNNKEL in the germline V gene (reference sequence). Trimming stripped 1 base from V and 2 bases from J, with 17 bases between. The CDR3 extends over 17 amino acids.

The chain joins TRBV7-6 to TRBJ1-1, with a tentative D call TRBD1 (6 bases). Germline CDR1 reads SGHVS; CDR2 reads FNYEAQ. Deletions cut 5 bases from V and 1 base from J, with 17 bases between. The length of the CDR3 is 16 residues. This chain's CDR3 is CASSPTGGWRNTEAFF. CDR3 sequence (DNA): TGTGCCAGCAGCCCGACGGGGGGCTGGAGGAACACTGAAGCTTTCTTT.

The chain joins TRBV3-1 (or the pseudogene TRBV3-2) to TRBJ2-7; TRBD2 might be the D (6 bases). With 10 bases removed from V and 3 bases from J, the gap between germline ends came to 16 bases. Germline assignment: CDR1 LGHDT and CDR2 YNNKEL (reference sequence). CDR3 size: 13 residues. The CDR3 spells CATGGRPNYEQYF. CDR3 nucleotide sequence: TGTGCCACCGGGGGACGGCCAAACTACGAGCAGTACTTC.

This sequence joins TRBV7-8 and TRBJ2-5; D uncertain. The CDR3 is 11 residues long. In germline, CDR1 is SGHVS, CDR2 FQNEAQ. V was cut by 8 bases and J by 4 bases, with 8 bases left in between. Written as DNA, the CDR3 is TGTGCCAGCCGTCTAACAGAGACCCAGTACTTC. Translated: CASRLTETQYF.

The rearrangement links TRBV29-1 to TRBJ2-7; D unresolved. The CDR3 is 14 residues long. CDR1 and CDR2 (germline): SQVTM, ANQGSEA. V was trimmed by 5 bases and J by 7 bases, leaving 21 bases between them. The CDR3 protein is CSVFVNAGLGEQYF. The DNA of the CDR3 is TGCAGCGTTTTCGTTAATGCCGGGCTCGGAGAGCAGTACTTC.

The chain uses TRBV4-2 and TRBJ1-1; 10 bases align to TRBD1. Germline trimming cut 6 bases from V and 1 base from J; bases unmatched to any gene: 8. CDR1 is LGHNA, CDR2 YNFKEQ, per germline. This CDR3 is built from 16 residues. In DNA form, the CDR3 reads TGTGCCAGCAGGGAGCCGGGACAGGGGAGGAACACTGAAGCTTTCTTT. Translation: CASREPGQGRNTEAFF.

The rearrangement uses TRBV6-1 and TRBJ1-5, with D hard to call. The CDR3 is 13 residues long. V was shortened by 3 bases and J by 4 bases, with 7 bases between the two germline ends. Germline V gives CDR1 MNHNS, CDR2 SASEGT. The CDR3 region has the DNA TGTGCCAGCAGTGAGTTGAGGAATCAGCCCCAGCATTTT. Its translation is CASSELRNQPQHF.

The CDR3 bases are TGTGCCAGCACGATGACAGGGGGCGATTCACCCCTCCACTTT. Translation gives CASTMTGGDSPLHF. V is TRBV6-5 and J is TRBJ1-6; 10 nucleotides line up with TRBD1. The CDR3 sequence is 14 residues long. From germline, CDR1 is MNHEY and CDR2 SVGAGI. The V segment lost 7 bases and the J segment 8 bases; nucleotides outside the gene matches: 5.

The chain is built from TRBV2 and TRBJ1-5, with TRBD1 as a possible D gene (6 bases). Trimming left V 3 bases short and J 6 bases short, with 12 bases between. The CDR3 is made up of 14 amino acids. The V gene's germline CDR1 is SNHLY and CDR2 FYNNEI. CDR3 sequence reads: CASSDQGYGQPQHF. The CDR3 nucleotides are TGTGCCAGCAGTGATCAGGGGTACGGTCAGCCCCAGCATTTT. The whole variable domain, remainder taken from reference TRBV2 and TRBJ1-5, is EPEVTQTPSHQVTQMGQEVILRCVPISNHLYFYWYRQILGQKVEFLVSFYNNEISEKSEIFDDQFSVERPDGSNFTLKIRSTKLEDSAMYFCASSDQGYGQPQHFGDGTRLSIL.

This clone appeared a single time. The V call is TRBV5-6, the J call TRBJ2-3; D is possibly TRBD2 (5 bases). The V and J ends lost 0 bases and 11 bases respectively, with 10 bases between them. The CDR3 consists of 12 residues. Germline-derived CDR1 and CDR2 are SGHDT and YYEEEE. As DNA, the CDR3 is TGTGCCAGCAGCTTGGGAGGGCATAGGCAGTATTTT. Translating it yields CASSLGGHRQYF.

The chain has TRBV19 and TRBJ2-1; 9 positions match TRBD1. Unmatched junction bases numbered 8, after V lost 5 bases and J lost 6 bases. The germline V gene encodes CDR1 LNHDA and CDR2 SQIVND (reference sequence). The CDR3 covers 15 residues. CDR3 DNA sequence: TGTGCCAGTAGTCCCGGGACAGGGCGCCGCAATGAGCAGTTCTTC. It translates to CASSPGTGRRNEQFF.

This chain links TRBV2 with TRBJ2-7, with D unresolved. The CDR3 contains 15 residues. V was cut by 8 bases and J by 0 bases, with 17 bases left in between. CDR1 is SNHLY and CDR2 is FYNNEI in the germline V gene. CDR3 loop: CASSPRRTSSYEQYF. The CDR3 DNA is TGTGCCAGCTCCCCACGGCGGACCAGCTCCTACGAGCAGTACTTC.

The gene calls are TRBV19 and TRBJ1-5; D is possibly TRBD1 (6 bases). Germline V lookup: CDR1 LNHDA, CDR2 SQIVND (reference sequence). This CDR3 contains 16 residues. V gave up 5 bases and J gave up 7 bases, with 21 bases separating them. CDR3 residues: CASSFIGRGASQPQHF. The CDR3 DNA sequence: TGTGCCAGTAGTTTCATTGGGCGGGGGGCAAGCCAGCCCCAGCATTTT.

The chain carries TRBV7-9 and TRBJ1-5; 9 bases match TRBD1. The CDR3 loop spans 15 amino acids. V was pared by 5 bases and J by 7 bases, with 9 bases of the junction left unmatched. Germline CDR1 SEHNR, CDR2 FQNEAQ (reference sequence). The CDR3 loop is CASSPAGQGKQPQHF. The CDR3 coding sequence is TGTGCCAGCAGCCCGGCGGGACAGGGAAAACAGCCCCAGCATTTT.

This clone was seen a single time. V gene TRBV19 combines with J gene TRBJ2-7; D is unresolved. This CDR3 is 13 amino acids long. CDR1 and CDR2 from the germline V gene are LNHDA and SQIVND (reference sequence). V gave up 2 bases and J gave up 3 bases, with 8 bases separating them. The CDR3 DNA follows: TGTGCCAGTAGTATACGACGGAACTACGAGCAGTACTTC. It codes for CASSIRRNYEQYF.

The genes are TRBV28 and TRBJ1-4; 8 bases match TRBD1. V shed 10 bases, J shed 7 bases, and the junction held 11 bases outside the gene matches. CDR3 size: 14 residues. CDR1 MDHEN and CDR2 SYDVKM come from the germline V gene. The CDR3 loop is CATGAGGVFEKLFF. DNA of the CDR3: TGTGCCACCGGGGCAGGGGGCGTCTTTGAAAAACTGTTTTTT.

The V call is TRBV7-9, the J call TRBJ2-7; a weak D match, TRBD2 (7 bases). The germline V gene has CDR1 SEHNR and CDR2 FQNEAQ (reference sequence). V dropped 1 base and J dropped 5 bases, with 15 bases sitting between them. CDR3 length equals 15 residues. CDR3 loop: CASSLVGGRWDEQYF. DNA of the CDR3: TGTGCCAGCAGCTTAGTGGGGGGGCGATGGGACGAGCAGTACTTC.